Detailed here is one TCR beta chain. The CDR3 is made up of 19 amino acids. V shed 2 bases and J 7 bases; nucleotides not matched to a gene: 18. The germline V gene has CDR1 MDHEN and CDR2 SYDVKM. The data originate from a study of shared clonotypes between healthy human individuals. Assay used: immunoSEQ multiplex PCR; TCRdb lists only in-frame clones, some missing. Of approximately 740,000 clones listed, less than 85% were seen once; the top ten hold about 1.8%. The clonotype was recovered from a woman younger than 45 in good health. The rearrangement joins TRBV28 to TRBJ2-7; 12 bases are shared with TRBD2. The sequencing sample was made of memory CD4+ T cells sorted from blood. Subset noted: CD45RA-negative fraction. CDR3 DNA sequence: TGTGCCAGCAGTTTACTACTCCTGGGGCTAGCGGGAGGGAACAAGGAGCAGTACTTC. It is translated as CASSLLLLGLAGGNKEQYF.